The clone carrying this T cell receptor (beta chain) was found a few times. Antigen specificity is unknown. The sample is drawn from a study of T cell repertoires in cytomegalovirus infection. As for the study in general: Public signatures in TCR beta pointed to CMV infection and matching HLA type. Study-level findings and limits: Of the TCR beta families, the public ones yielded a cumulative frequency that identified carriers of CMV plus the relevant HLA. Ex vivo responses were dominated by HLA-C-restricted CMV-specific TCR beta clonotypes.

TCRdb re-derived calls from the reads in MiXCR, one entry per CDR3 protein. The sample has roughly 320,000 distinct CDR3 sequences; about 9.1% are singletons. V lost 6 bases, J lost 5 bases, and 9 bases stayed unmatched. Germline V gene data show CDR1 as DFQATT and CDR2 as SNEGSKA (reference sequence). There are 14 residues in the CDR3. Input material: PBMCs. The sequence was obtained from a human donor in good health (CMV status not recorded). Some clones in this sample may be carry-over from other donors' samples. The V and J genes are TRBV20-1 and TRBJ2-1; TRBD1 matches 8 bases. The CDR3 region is CSARRDRTNNEQFF. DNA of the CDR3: TGCAGTGCCCGCCGGGACAGGACCAACAATGAGCAGTTCTTC.